The source of this T cell receptor (beta chain) is a study of CD8+CD57+ T cells in acquired aplastic anemia. Whole-study context: Sorted CD4+ and CD8+ cells gave an average of about 3.4 ug of DNA.

Genomic DNA, serving as template, underwent TCR beta VDJ and CDR3 profiling. Each CDR3 protein is one row after TCRdb ran MiXCR on the reads. The sample gives about 150,000 distinct CDR3 sequences, around half of which show up once; roughly 3.5% is in the top ten. The patients chosen for sequencing had shown expansion of CD8+CD57+ cells (detected by flow cytometry). A severe acquired aplastic anemia diagnosis applied to all patients. As to this clonotype: The antigen is unknown. This could be a read error, since a much larger clone is one nucleotide away.

Study outcomes and limitations: CD8+ Simpson's diversity showed no significant patient-control difference. Twenty-nine shared CD8+ CDR3s appeared highly expressed within patients' immunodominant clones.

Germline lookup yields CDR1 SGHTA and CDR2 FQGNSA. V was clipped by 2 bases and J by 6 bases; unmatched bases: 7. This CDR3 spans 14 amino acids. This clonotype was obtained from a human donor with aplastic anemia. The chain combines TRBV7-2 with TRBJ2-7; TRBD1 agrees at 7 bases. Sequencing input: sorted CD4+, CD8+, or CD8+CD57+ T cells (not recorded which) from PBMCs. The CDR3 reads CASSLRETGIEQYF. The CDR3 region has the DNA TGTGCCAGCAGCTTAAGGGAGACAGGGATCGAGCAGTACTTC.